One TCR beta chain is described in this entry. The repertoire was sequenced with immunoSEQ multiplex PCR; TCRdb's copy has only in-frame clones and lacks some. The sample holds fewer than 700,000 clones, approximately 88% seen once. The source of the sample is a study of blood T cell repertoires in COVID-19. Sequenced input: peripheral blood. This TCR derives from a woman aged 45-65 years with COVID-19, enrolled during active disease.

The CDR3 protein is CASSWNRGSNQPQHF. The CDR3 nucleotides are TGTGCCAGCAGCTGGAACAGGGGTAGCAATCAGCCCCAGCATTTT. This chain connects TRBV27 to TRBJ1-5; 7 nucleotides agree with TRBD1. CDR1 is MNHEY and CDR2 is SMNVEV in the germline V gene (reference sequence). The CDR3 contains 15 residues. The V gene end was trimmed by 6 bases and the J gene end by 0 bases; junction bases not matched to a gene: 5.